These 12 T cell receptor beta chains originate from one sample sequenced in a study of cytomegalovirus exposure and HLA in healthy donors. Researchers ran the PCR with 60 Vbeta and 13 Jbeta primers. TCRdb keeps only in-frame clones here, not all; method: immunoSEQ multiplex PCR. The table includes over 90,000 clones, approximately 73% detected once. The sample comprised PBMCs. The source of these receptors is a woman under 30 in good health and CMV-seropositive.

V gene TRBV5-4 combines with J gene TRBJ1-1; D gene unclear. The CDR3 spans 15 residues. Germline V gene data show CDR1 as SGHNT and CDR2 as YYREEE (reference sequence). Trimming cost V 4 bases and J 0 bases, with 13 bases left between them. For the CDR3, the DNA is TGTGCCAGCAGCCCTAAACAGAATTTGAACACTGAAGCTTTCTTT. The encoded protein is CASSPKQNLNTEAFF.

The rearrangement joins TRBV7-8 to TRBJ2-6, with 12 bases lining up with TRBD1. The CDR3 covers 17 residues. V shed 2 bases and J 2 bases; nucleotides not matched to a gene: 1. Germline V lookup: CDR1 SGHVS, CDR2 FQNEAQ. The CDR3 DNA is TGTGCCAGCAGCTTACGGGACAGGGGGCCTGGGGCCAACGTCCTGACTTTC. It translates to CASSLRDRGPGANVLTF.

This clone was detected only once. The chain is built from TRBV6-6 and TRBJ1-2; D ambiguous. CDR1 MNHNY and CDR2 SVGAGI come from the germline V gene (reference sequence). The CDR3 contains 13 residues. Trimming left V 6 bases short and J 2 bases short, with 10 bases between. The CDR3 bases are TGTGCCAGCAGCCAAACAGTCAACTATGGCTACACCTTC. Translation: CASSQTVNYGYTF.

The chain recombines TRBV10-2 with TRBJ1-6, with D perhaps matching TRBD1 (5 bases). This CDR3 has 13 amino acids. V dropped 7 bases and J dropped 10 bases, with 14 bases sitting between them. CDR1 WSHSY and CDR2 SAAADI come from the germline V gene. CDR3 in amino acids: CASMPGLRSPLHF. The CDR3 DNA sequence: TGCGCCAGCATGCCAGGGCTAAGGTCACCCCTCCACTTT.

V is TRBV11-2 and J is TRBJ2-3; 8 bases are shared with TRBD2. Germline lookup yields CDR1 SGHAT and CDR2 FQNNGV. V lost 1 base, J lost 5 bases, and 5 bases stayed unmatched. This CDR3 is 15 amino acids long. The CDR3 DNA follows: TGTGCCAGCAGCTTAGGCGGGGGGCCCCAAGATACGCAGTATTTT. This codes for CASSLGGGPQDTQYF.

This clone is a singleton in its sample. The chain employs TRBV2 and TRBJ2-5, with D perhaps TRBD2 (6 bases). This CDR3 contains 16 residues. Deletions cut 5 bases from V and 2 bases from J, with 18 bases between. The germline gives CDR1 SNHLY, CDR2 FYNNEI. This CDR3 reads CASSTMVGGDQETQYF. CDR3 nucleotide sequence: TGTGCCAGCAGTACGATGGTAGGAGGGGATCAAGAGACCCAGTACTTC.

This chain connects TRBV4-1 to TRBJ2-4; D uncertain. V dropped 1 base and J dropped 2 bases, with 12 bases sitting between them. The CDR3 sequence is 16 residues long. Per the germline V gene, CDR1 is MGHRA and CDR2 is YSYEKL. The CDR3, as DNA: TGCGCCAGCAGCCAAGTTGAGGCGCAGCCCAAAAACATTCAGTACTTC. This codes for CASSQVEAQPKNIQYF.

The chain combines TRBV4-1 with TRBJ2-1; 9 bases agree with TRBD1. The CDR3 is 16 residues long. CDR1 and CDR2 (germline): MGHRA, YSYEKL. With V trimmed by 0 bases and J by 0 bases, 0 bases remained unmatched. The CDR3: CASSQEGQGSYNEQFF. The CDR3 DNA sequence: TGCGCCAGCAGCCAAGAGGGACAGGGCTCCTACAATGAGCAGTTCTTC.

The chain is built from TRBV6-1 and TRBJ1-1; 7 bases are shared with TRBD1. J lost 10 bases, V lost 10 bases, and 18 bases had no gene match. The germline V gene encodes CDR1 MNHNS and CDR2 SASEGT. CDR3 length: 14 residues. CDR3 protein: CAIIKDGTVYSAFF. The CDR3, as DNA: TGTGCCATCATCAAAGACGGGACAGTCTATTCAGCTTTCTTT.

This clone occurred many times. The chain employs TRBV7-2 and TRBJ1-2; 7 nucleotides match TRBD1. The CDR3 is made up of 16 amino acids. Germline values: CDR1 SGHTA, CDR2 FQGNSA. With 4 bases clipped from V and 4 bases from J, the junction kept 12 bases outside the gene matches. DNA of the CDR3: TGTGCCAGCAGCTCGAGCTTGACAGGGATCGGCTATGGCTACACCTTC. Translation: CASSSSLTGIGYGYTF.

The genes are TRBV28 and TRBJ2-3; D might be TRBD2 (6 bases). This CDR3 region has 17 residues. Deletions cut 1 base from V and 0 bases from J, with 14 bases between. Germline assignment: CDR1 MDHEN and CDR2 SYDVKM. The CDR3 spells CASSLYGGATSTDTQYF. In DNA form, the CDR3 reads TGTGCCAGCAGTTTATACGGGGGAGCAACTAGCACAGATACGCAGTATTTT.

This chain connects TRBV27 to TRBJ1-2; a possible D gene is TRBD1 (6 bases). Germline loops: CDR1 MNHEY, CDR2 SMNVEV (reference sequence). Between the trimmed V and J ends, which lost 5 bases and 4 bases, there was a span of 14 bases. The CDR3 covers 14 residues. In DNA, the CDR3 is TGTGCCAGCAGTAAGGAGGCGGGGGCCTATGGCTACACCTTC. This encodes CASSKEAGAYGYTF.